These 14 T cell receptor beta chains share one sample of origin, sequenced in a study of blood T cell repertoires in COVID-19. TCRdb's copy holds only in-frame clones and misses some; the assay was immunoSEQ multiplex PCR. The sample lists more than 75,000 clones; approximately 90% were seen once. Material for sequencing was peripheral blood. Receptors were obtained from a middle-aged man with acute or convalescent COVID-19.

This chain connects TRBV10-1 to TRBJ2-1, with 9 bases fitting TRBD2. CDR3 length: 13 residues. Germline V lookup: CDR1 WNHNN, CDR2 SYGVQD (reference sequence). J was trimmed by 2 bases and V by 8 bases; bases with no gene match: 1. CDR3 in DNA: TGCGCCAGCGGCGGGAGGGCCTACAATGAGCAGTTCTTC. This encodes CASGGRAYNEQFF.

The chain uses TRBV7-9 and TRBJ2-1; 11 bases line up with TRBD2. The ends lost 3 bases at V and 10 bases at J; junction bases unmatched: 8. The CDR3 extends over 15 amino acids. Looked up from germline, CDR1 is SEHNR and CDR2 is FQNEAQ (reference sequence). CDR3: CASSFTSGGTEEQFF. The DNA of the CDR3 is TGTGCCAGCAGCTTTACTAGCGGGGGTACGGAGGAGCAGTTCTTC. Full variable domain (remainder filled in from reference TRBV7-9 and TRBJ2-1): DTGVSQNPRHKITKRGQNVTFRCDPISEHNRLYWYRQTLGQGPEFLTYFQNEAQLEKSRLLSDRFSAERPKGSFSTLEIQRTEQGDSAMYLCASSFTSGGTEEQFFGPGTRLTVL.

The chain links TRBV23-1 to TRBJ2-7; perhaps TRBD1 as D (6 bases). TRBV23-1 carries the ORF label, with uncertain function. CDR3 length: 13 amino acids. V was pared by 6 bases and J by 5 bases, with 14 bases between. The CDR3 loop is CASRSRGVHEQYF. CDR3 coding DNA: TGCGCCAGCAGGTCCAGGGGAGTCCACGAGCAGTACTTC.

This clone is a singleton in its sample. The V gene is TRBV28, the J gene TRBJ2-1; D unresolved. The germline CDR1 and CDR2 sequences are MDHEN and SYDVKM. Trimming took 8 bases from V and 6 from J, leaving 5 bases between them. The CDR3 is 10 residues long. The CDR3, as DNA: TGTGCCAGCGGCCTCAATGAGCAGTTCTTC. Translating it yields CASGLNEQFF.

The chain links TRBV18 to TRBJ1-1; TRBD1 matches at 7 bases. Germline lookup yields CDR1 KGHSH and CDR2 LQKENI. Trimming took 2 bases from V and 0 from J; bases not matched to a gene: 9. This CDR3 region has 17 residues. The CDR3 protein is CASSPKTGRYMNTEAFF. In nucleotides, the CDR3 is TGTGCCAGCTCACCAAAGACAGGGCGGTACATGAACACTGAAGCTTTCTTT.

This chain joins TRBV3-1 (or the pseudogene TRBV3-2) and TRBJ1-6; D not certain. CDR1 and CDR2 from the germline V gene are LGHDT and YNNKEL (reference sequence). The germline V and J ends were trimmed by 4 bases and 5 bases, with 21 bases remaining between them. CDR3 length equals 18 residues. The CDR3, as DNA: TGTGCCAGCAGCCCGAGAAGTCCCATTTCATACCATAATTCACCCCTCCACTTT. Translating gives CASSPRSPISYHNSPLHF.

The chain employs TRBV7-9 and TRBJ1-2; D uncertain. From germline, CDR1 is SEHNR and CDR2 FQNEAQ (reference sequence). V was cut by 5 bases and J by 8 bases, with 12 bases left in between. The CDR3 has 12 residues. CDR3 residues: CASSLDSLGYTF. The CDR3 coding sequence is TGTGCCAGCAGCCTAGATTCCTTAGGCTACACCTTC. Full variable domain (rest looked up from reference TRBV7-9 and TRBJ1-2): DTGVSQNPRHKITKRGQNVTFRCDPISEHNRLYWYRQTLGQGPEFLTYFQNEAQLEKSRLLSDRFSAERPKGSFSTLEIQRTEQGDSAMYLCASSLDSLGYTFGSGTRLTVV.

This clone has more than one count but fewer than ten. This chain joins TRBV5-5 and TRBJ1-2; D is perhaps TRBD1 (6 bases). The CDR3 is made up of 13 amino acids. V shed 3 bases and J shed 9 bases, with 15 bases lying between them. The germline CDR1 and CDR2 sequences are SGHKS and YYEKEE (reference sequence). CDR3 sequence: CASSSGGALSYTF. CDR3 DNA sequence: TGTGCCAGCAGCTCCGGGGGGGCCCTGAGCTACACCTTC.

This clone was observed a single time. The rearrangement uses TRBV5-1 and TRBJ2-7; the match to TRBD1 covers 9 bases. Trimming removed 2 bases from V and 4 bases from J; junction bases left unmatched: 13. This CDR3 comprises 17 residues. CDR1 is SGHRS, CDR2 YFSETQ, per germline. The CDR3 DNA reads TGCGCCAGCAGCTTCACCGGGACAGGGATCCTGTCATACGAGCAGTACTTC. Its translation: CASSFTGTGILSYEQYF.

The chain couples TRBV30 to TRBJ1-2; D remains ambiguous. The V end was cut by 4 bases, the J end by 6 bases, with 18 bases between. The CDR3 length is 14 residues. The germline V gene encodes CDR1 GTSNPN and CDR2 SVGIG (reference sequence). This CDR3 is CAWKPDPREDGYTF. The CDR3 bases are TGTGCCTGGAAGCCGGATCCGAGGGAGGATGGCTACACCTTC. The full variable domain, its missing parts supplied by reference TRBV30 and TRBJ1-2, is SQTIHQWPATLVQPVGSPLSLECTVEGTSNPNLYWYRQAAGRGLQLLFYSVGIGQISSEVPQNLSASRPQDRQFILSSKKLLLSDSGFYLCAWKPDPREDGYTFGSGTRLTVV.

The chain is built from TRBV5-4 and TRBJ2-7; TRBD1 aligns across 8 bases. Trimming took 2 bases from V and 3 from J; bases not matched to a gene: 4. CDR1 is SGHNT, CDR2 YYREEE, per germline (reference sequence). The CDR3 is 14 amino acids. CDR3 amino acids: CASSFSGQDYEQYF. Here the CDR3 DNA reads TGTGCCAGCAGCTTCTCGGGACAGGACTACGAGCAGTACTTC.

The chain links TRBV29-1 to TRBJ2-5, with 8 nucleotides matching TRBD1. This CDR3 has 13 amino acids. From germline, CDR1 is SQVTM and CDR2 ANQGSEA. Trimming removed 7 bases from V and 3 bases from J; junction bases left unmatched: 7. CDR3 in amino acids: CSAEDRVKETQYF. The CDR3 DNA is TGCAGCGCTGAGGACAGGGTAAAAGAGACCCAGTACTTC.

This clone was observed a handful of times. The chain uses TRBV6-5 and TRBJ2-3, with 7 bases identical to TRBD1. Looked up from germline, CDR1 is MNHEY and CDR2 is SVGAGI. The ends lost 6 bases at V and 0 bases at J; junction bases unmatched: 6. The CDR3 spans 15 residues. CDR3 DNA sequence: TGTGCCAGCAGCCAACAGGGGATTAGCACAGATACGCAGTATTTT. As protein: CASSQQGISTDTQYF.

The chain carries TRBV27 and TRBJ1-1; 7 bases align to TRBD1. CDR1 is MNHEY and CDR2 is SMNVEV in the germline V gene (reference sequence). The CDR3 has 14 amino acids. V was pared by 6 bases and J by 5 bases, with 9 bases of the junction left unmatched. In nucleotides, the CDR3 is TGTGCCAGCAGATACAGGGGAGAAGGGACTGAAGCTTTCTTT. It encodes CASRYRGEGTEAFF.